These 15 T cell receptor beta chains share one sample of origin, sequenced in a study of T cells in localized non-small cell lung cancer. Repertoires were generated with immunoSEQ multiplex PCR, while TCRdb's copy carries only in-frame clones and drops some. Of some 82,000 clones in the sample, around 80% were seen once. The source material was PBMCs, sampled before any cancer treatment. The receptors derive from a man aged 35 to 70 with stage II squamous cell lung carcinoma.

The V call is TRBV5-1, the J call TRBJ1-3, with TRBD1 matching over 12 bases. The CDR3 spans 19 residues. The germline CDR1 and CDR2 sequences are SGHRS and YFSETQ. Trimming took 0 bases from V and 0 from J; bases not matched to a gene: 7. The CDR3 nucleotides read TGCGCCAGCAGCTTGGACGGGACAGGGGGCCCGAGCTCTGGAAACACCATATATTTT. Its translation is CASSLDGTGGPSSGNTIYF.

This sequence joins TRBV9 and TRBJ2-1; D is unclear. CDR3 length: 13 amino acids. V was clipped by 0 bases and J by 9 bases, with 10 bases between them. The germline V gene encodes CDR1 SGDLS and CDR2 YYNGEE. In nucleotides, the CDR3 is TGTGCCAGCAGCGTAGAAGGGCCAACTGAGCAGTTCTTC. Encoded protein: CASSVEGPTEQFF. Based on the CDR3 plus reference TRBV9 and TRBJ2-1, the full variable domain is DSGVTQTPKHLITATGQRVTLRCSPRSGDLSVYWYQQSLDQGLQFLIQYYNGEERAKGNILERFSAQQFPDLHSELNLSSLELGDSALYFCASSVEGPTEQFFGPGTRLTVL.

Comments on this clone: One end of the junction does not line up with germline, which may come from a read error. The chain uses TRBV28 and TRBJ1-1; the D is unclear. The germline CDR1 and CDR2 sequences are MDHEN and SYDVKM. The CDR3 covers 11 residues. CDR3 sequence reads: CASSSQSQVSF. CDR3 sequence (DNA): TGTGCCAGCAGCTCACAGAGCCAAGTGAGCTTT.

This chain connects TRBV11-3 to TRBJ2-3; D perhaps matches TRBD2 (5 bases). CDR3 length equals 15 residues. The germline CDR1 and CDR2 sequences are SGHNT and YENEEA. Trimming stripped 5 bases from V and 2 bases from J, with 14 bases between. CDR3 loop: CASSRGGSNTDTQYF. CDR3 coding DNA: TGTGCCAGCAGCAGAGGTGGGAGCAACACAGATACGCAGTATTTT.

This clone was seen only once. DNA of the CDR3: TGTGCCAGCAGCTTCTACGTTGGGGGAGCCTTGAGCACTGAAGCTTTCTTT. Encoded protein: CASSFYVGGALSTEAFF. V usage is TRBV5-6 and J usage is TRBJ1-1, with D perhaps TRBD1 (5 bases). Trimming removed 2 bases at V and 4 bases at J, with 21 bases between. Germline V gene sequence: CDR1 SGHDT, CDR2 YYEEEE. CDR3 length: 17 amino acids.

The rearrangement joins TRBV6-5 to TRBJ1-1, with a weak D call TRBD1 (5 bases). The length of the CDR3 is 15 residues. Trimming took off 4 bases at V and 6 bases at J, with 18 bases between the two ends. From germline, CDR1 is MNHEY and CDR2 SVGAGI. The CDR3 loop reads CASSSASLGGPEAFF. CDR3 sequence (DNA): TGTGCCAGCAGTTCCGCGAGTCTGGGGGGACCTGAAGCTTTCTTT.

The rearrangement uses TRBV6-5 and TRBJ1-5; D is ambiguous. This CDR3 spans 13 amino acids. Trimming cost V 5 bases and J 3 bases, with 8 bases left between them. The germline V gene has CDR1 MNHEY and CDR2 SVGAGI. The CDR3 region is CASSRQSNQPQHF. CDR3 coding DNA: TGTGCCAGCAGTCGACAATCCAATCAGCCCCAGCATTTT.

The chain employs TRBV7-9 and TRBJ2-3; 8 bases match TRBD2. Germline CDR1 SEHNR, CDR2 FQNEAQ (reference sequence). The CDR3 has 17 residues. Losses at the gene ends were 8 bases for V and 2 bases for J; bases not matched to a gene: 15. The CDR3 DNA reads as TGTGCCAGCGGAAGCGGGGGCCCGCGCTCGTTCACAGATACGCAGTATTTT. Protein product: CASGSGGPRSFTDTQYF. Full variable domain (outside the CDR3, taken from reference TRBV7-9 and TRBJ2-3): DTGVSQNPRHKITKRGQNVTFRCDPISEHNRLYWYRQTLGQGPEFLTYFQNEAQLEKSRLLSDRFSAERPKGSFSTLEIQRTEQGDSAMYLCASGSGGPRSFTDTQYFGPGTRLTVL.

This chain connects TRBV11-1 to TRBJ2-1, with 7 nucleotides matching TRBD1. V trimming: 5 bases; J trimming: 7 bases; junction bases outside the gene matches: 8. In germline, CDR1 is SGHAT, CDR2 FQDESV (reference sequence). There are 14 residues in the CDR3. CDR3 DNA sequence: TGTGCCAGCAGCCCGCTCACAGGGGTGAATGAGCAGTTCTTC. Its translation: CASSPLTGVNEQFF.

V is TRBV19 and J is TRBJ2-5; TRBD2 matches 7 bases. This CDR3 has 17 residues. V was clipped by 2 bases and J by 2 bases; unmatched bases: 11. Germline V CDR1 and CDR2: LNHDA, SQIVND (reference sequence). The CDR3 loop reads CASSISRAGTTQETQYF. The CDR3, as DNA: TGTGCCAGTAGTATATCCCGAGCAGGGACTACTCAAGAGACCCAGTACTTC.

To note about this clone: The same CDR3 also results from other DNA sequences found in this sample. The genes are TRBV18 and TRBJ2-5; D is possibly TRBD1 (6 bases). The V and J ends lost 5 bases and 5 bases respectively, with 9 bases between them. Germline loops: CDR1 KGHSH, CDR2 LQKENI. The CDR3 has 12 residues. The CDR3 DNA sequence: TGTGCCAGCTCAGGACAGCGGGAGACCCAGTACTTC. This codes for CASSGQRETQYF.

V and J are TRBV7-3 and TRBJ2-1, with TRBD1 identical over 7 bases. This CDR3 comprises 14 residues. Germline CDR1 reads SGHTA; CDR2 reads FQGTGA. V lost 5 bases, J lost 4 bases, and 5 bases stayed unmatched. The CDR3 spells CASSRDSLYNEQFF. In nucleotides, the CDR3 is TGTGCCAGCAGCCGGGACAGCTTATACAATGAGCAGTTCTTC.

The rearrangement joins TRBV12-5 to TRBJ1-1; D gene uncertain. There are 13 residues in the CDR3. Germline V CDR1 and CDR2: LGHNT, FRNRAP. The V gene lost 1 base and the J gene lost 6 bases, with 9 bases spanning the gap. CDR3 sequence reads: CASGLGPPPEAFF. The CDR3 DNA follows: TGTGCTAGTGGTTTGGGCCCTCCCCCTGAAGCTTTCTTT.

The CDR3 DNA reads as TGTGCCAGCAGCCAGGGACGGGGATCGGGCGAGCAGTACTTC. This encodes CASSQGRGSGEQYF. V is TRBV7-2 and J is TRBJ2-7; the D call may be TRBD1 or TRBD2 (5 bases each). V gave up 5 bases and J gave up 6 bases, with 17 bases separating them. This CDR3 contains 14 residues. Germline CDR1 is SGHTA and CDR2 is FQGNSA.

The chain links TRBV6-5 to TRBJ2-7; the D gene is possibly TRBD1 (5 bases). V was pared by 6 bases and J by 0 bases, with 12 bases between. The CDR3 runs 14 residues. CDR1 MNHEY and CDR2 SVGAGI come from the germline V gene. CDR3 sequence reads: CASSLDRRSYEQYF. CDR3 coding DNA: TGTGCCAGCAGCTTAGACAGACGCTCCTACGAGCAGTACTTC.